This paragraph reports one T cell receptor (beta chain). The antigen this receptor binds is unknown. Per-base quality was not reported, and no clone a single base away is much larger than it. The data belong to a study of shared T cell receptors in the human thymus (dated by TCRdb to the early 2020s). With respect to the entire study: The study examined how self-reactive, shared T-cell receptor alpha chains are generated in the human thymus.

According to the germline V gene (reference sequence), CDR1 reads PRHDT and CDR2 reads FYEKMQ. Counted from cysteine to phenylalanine, this CDR3 has 17 amino acids. Kept here is only the CDR3 DNA, which spans 51 bases and is read in frame from base 1. From V the trimming removes 3 bases and from J it removes 2 bases, while the gene matches leave 9 bases of the junction unaccounted for. Library prep was done by the immunoSEQ multiplex PCR assay. TCRdb holds this immuneACCESS table with in-frame rearrangements only. Some clones are missing; in checked studies, unresolved V genes explain under half, and the rest has no known cause. This sample lists a few hundred thousand clones; 95% were detected once. Approximately 0.02% of the sample rests with the top ten.

The chain couples TRBV13 to TRBJ2-7; TRBD2 matches 11 bases in the middle. The source material was thymocytes. This clonotype was obtained from a human donor. The CDR3 corresponds to CASSLRLTSGGTYEQYF. Read as DNA, the sequence is TGTGCCAGCAGCTTGCGCCTAACTAGCGGGGGCACCTACGAGCAGTACTTC.